This entry is about one T cell receptor (beta chain). Measured with immunoSEQ multiplex PCR; TCRdb has only the in-frame clones, and not every one. The sample has about 47,000 clones; over 75% are singletons. The source of the sample is a study of blood T cell repertoires in COVID-19. Overall study context: The United States, Italy and Spain provided the acute and convalescent COVID-19 samples. The analysed material was cDNA or gDNA that came from T cells, B-cell-depleted T cells, or PBMCs.

Germline CDR1 reads MNHNY; CDR2 reads SVGAGI (reference sequence). Trimming cost V 6 bases and J 9 bases, with 21 bases left between them. CDR3 length equals 15 residues. The V gene is TRBV6-6, the J gene TRBJ1-5; maybe TRBD1 (5 bases). The sequencing sample was made of peripheral blood. This TCR came from a man aged 50 to 60 with active COVID-19. CDR3 loop: CASRQGAAAGGPQHF. In nucleotides, the CDR3 is TGTGCCAGCAGGCAAGGGGCAGCCGCGGGGGGGCCCCAGCATTTT.